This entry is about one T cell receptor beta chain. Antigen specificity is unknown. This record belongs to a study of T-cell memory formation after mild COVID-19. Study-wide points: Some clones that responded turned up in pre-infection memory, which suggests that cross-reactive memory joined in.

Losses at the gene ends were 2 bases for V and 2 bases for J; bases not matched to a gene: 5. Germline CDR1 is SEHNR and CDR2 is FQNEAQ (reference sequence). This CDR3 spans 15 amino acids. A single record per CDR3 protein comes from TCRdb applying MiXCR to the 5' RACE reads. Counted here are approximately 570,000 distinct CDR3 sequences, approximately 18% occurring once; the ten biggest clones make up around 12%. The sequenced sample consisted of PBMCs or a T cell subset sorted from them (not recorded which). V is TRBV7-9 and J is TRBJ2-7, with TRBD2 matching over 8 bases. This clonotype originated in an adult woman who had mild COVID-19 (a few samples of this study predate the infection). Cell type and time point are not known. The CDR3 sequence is CASSLPTSAAYEQYF. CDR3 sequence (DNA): TGTGCCAGCAGCTTACCGACTAGCGCCGCCTACGAGCAGTACTTC.